The 7 T cell receptor beta chains presented below share a single source sample, sequenced in a study of cytomegalovirus exposure and HLA in healthy donors. This PCR relied on a set of 60 Vbeta primers and 13 Jbeta primers. Clones were read by immunoSEQ multiplex PCR, and TCRdb kept only the in-frame ones, dropping some. The table lists around 200,000 clones, about 80% of them singletons. Sequencing was carried out using PBMCs. Receptor source: a boy younger than 18 in good health and CMV-seronegative.

This chain connects TRBV7-3 to TRBJ2-7; TRBD1 agrees at 12 bases. The germline CDR1 and CDR2 sequences are SGHTA and FQGTGA. V lost 2 bases to trimming and J lost 6 bases; unmatched junction nucleotides: 11. CDR3 size: 17 residues. CDR3 protein: CASSLGAAGTGGSEQYF. The CDR3 DNA follows: TGTGCCAGCAGCTTAGGGGCTGCCGGGACAGGGGGCAGCGAGCAGTACTTC.

The chain employs TRBV10-1 and TRBJ1-1; weak D call: TRBD1 (5 bases). Germline CDR1 and CDR2: WNHNN and SYGVQD (reference sequence). The CDR3 covers 16 residues. V was trimmed by 2 bases and J by 1 base, leaving 14 bases between them. The CDR3 sequence is CASSERPSTGNTEAFF. For the CDR3, the DNA is TGCGCCAGCAGTGAGCGGCCAAGTACAGGGAACACTGAAGCTTTCTTT.

This chain joins TRBV30 and TRBJ1-5; TRBD1 matches 9 bases. The CDR3 sequence is 14 residues long. Germline CDR1 reads GTSNPN; CDR2 reads SVGIG (reference sequence). The junction had 7 bases not matched to a gene; V was cut back by 8 bases and J by 2 bases. For the CDR3, the DNA is TGTGCCGCTGGGACAGGGCGAGGCAATCAGCCCCAGCATTTT. Encoded protein: CAAGTGRGNQPQHF. The entire variable domain, with the rest obtained from reference TRBV30 and TRBJ1-5, is as follows: SQTIHQWPATLVQPVGSPLSLECTVEGTSNPNLYWYRQAAGRGLQLLFYSVGIGQISSEVPQNLSASRPQDRQFILSSKKLLLSDSGFYLCAAGTGRGNQPQHFGDGTRLSIL.

The chain combines TRBV7-2 with TRBJ2-3, with 7 positions matching TRBD2. Germline CDR1 reads SGHTA; CDR2 reads FQGNSA. V was clipped by 2 bases and J by 4 bases; unmatched bases: 9. The CDR3 is 16 residues long. CDR3 sequence: CASSLTWAGAADTQYF. CDR3 nucleotide sequence: TGTGCCAGCAGCTTAACCTGGGCGGGAGCTGCAGATACGCAGTATTTT.

The rearrangement links TRBV13 to TRBJ2-5, with TRBD2 matching over 7 bases. Gene TRBJ2-7 matches the end of the DNA better, so the J call may be wrong. Germline values: CDR1 PRHDT, CDR2 FYEKMQ (reference sequence). This CDR3 region has 16 residues. The CDR3 coding sequence is TGTGCCAGCAGCTCCACAGGCGGGAGAGTAGTTTACGAGCAGTACTTC. Its translation: CASSSTGGRVVYEQYF.

The V gene is TRBV2, the J gene TRBJ2-1; tentative D call: TRBD2 (6 bases). Germline values: CDR1 SNHLY, CDR2 FYNNEI. The CDR3 is 12 amino acids. V was cut by 7 bases and J by 3 bases, with 7 bases left in between. The CDR3 bases are TGTGCCAGCATAGCGGTCTACAATGAGCAGTTCTTC. This gives the protein CASIAVYNEQFF.

The chain uses TRBV6-5 and TRBJ1-1; D is perhaps TRBD1 (6 bases). The V gene lost 2 bases and the J gene lost 1 base, with 8 bases spanning the gap. CDR3 length: 14 amino acids. CDR1 is MNHEY, CDR2 SVGAGI, per germline. CDR3 residues: CASSYGRGNTEAFF. Written as DNA, the CDR3 is TGTGCCAGCAGTTACGGCAGGGGGAACACTGAAGCTTTCTTT.